A selection of T cell receptor beta chains follows, all from one sample in a study of blood T cell repertoires in COVID-19. Sequenced by immunoSEQ multiplex PCR; TCRdb stores in-frame clones only, minus some. This sample has 250,000 to 400,000 clones; roughly 89% occur once, and the top ten carry roughly 5%. The source material was PBMCs or T cells enriched from blood (not recorded which). The receptors derive from a man in his sixties who had recovered from COVID-19. CDR3s include the opening cysteine and the closing phenylalanine or tryptophan. The order of the fields is D gene, V gene, J gene, clone size, CDR3 DNA, CDR3 protein. The D gene is left open where the match is weak. Rows may omit the clone size; those that give it use once, few, many or a size class.

TRBD2	TRBV7-9	TRBJ2-1	-	TGTGCCAGCAGCTTAGGGGTAACTAGCGGGAGGTTCAATGAGCAGTTCTTC	CASSLGVTSGRFNEQFF
TRBD2	TRBV5-4	TRBJ2-2	-	TGTGCCAGCAGCTTGGGAGCGGGGATCACCGGGGAGCTGTTTTTT	CASSLGAGITGELFF
TRBD1	TRBV19	TRBJ1-5	-	TGTGCCAGTAGTATAGACAGGGGGAGTAATCAGCCCCAGCATTTT	CASSIDRGSNQPQHF
-	TRBV7-9	TRBJ1-4	-	TGTGCCAGCAGCCGGGGGAGGGGCAAACTGTTTTTT	CASSRGRGKLFF
-	TRBV18	TRBJ2-5	-	TGTGCCAGCTCATCTTATCACCAAGAGACCCAGTACTTC	CASSSYHQETQYF
-	TRBV7-9	TRBJ2-1	few	TGTGCCAGCAGTTGGCTTCTACAGGACAATGAGCAGTTCTTC	CASSWLLQDNEQFF
TRBD2	TRBV5-1	TRBJ2-1	-	TGCGCCAGCAGTTTAGCGGGAGTATCCTACAATGAGCAGTTCTTC	CASSLAGVSYNEQFF
-	TRBV28	TRBJ2-2	once	TGTGCCAGCATATGGCATCCCAACACCGGGGAGCTGTTTTTT	CASIWHPNTGELFF
-	TRBV19	TRBJ2-1	-	TGTGCCAGTAGTACAACTACCCCGGATGAGCAGTTCTTC	CASSTTTPDEQFF
-	TRBV27	TRBJ1-4	-	TGTGCCAGCACCTCCTTGGACAGTAGGAATGAAAAACTGTTTTTT	CASTSLDSRNEKLFF
-	TRBV4-1	TRBJ2-1	-	TGCGCCAGCAGCCAAGAAATTTTGGGCCTACTCCGTGCATCTGTTTACAATGAGCAGTTCTTC	CASSQEILGLLRASVYNEQFF
-	TRBV11-2	TRBJ2-3	-	TGTGCCAGCAGCTTAGATTTGCGAAGATCTAGCACAGATACGCAGTATTTT	CASSLDLRRSSTDTQYF
-	TRBV28	TRBJ2-7	-	TGTGCCAGCAGTTTGCTGAGACAGTACTACGAGCAGTACTTC	CASSLLRQYYEQYF
-	TRBV2	TRBJ1-1	-	TGTGCCAGCAGGTTAGCGATGACGACTGAAGCTTTCTTT	CASRLAMTTEAFF
TRBD2	TRBV19	TRBJ2-3	-	TGTGCCAGTGGAGGGAGGGTCTACACAGATACGCAGTATTTT	CASGGRVYTDTQYF
TRBD1	TRBV14	TRBJ1-2	once	TGTGCCAGCAGCCGACAGGGGCTGGATGGCTACACCTTC	CASSRQGLDGYTF
TRBD2	TRBV7-2	TRBJ2-3	-	TGTGCCAGCAGCCCAACTAGCGGGAGTCTCAATACGCAGTATTTT	CASSPTSGSLNTQYF
TRBD1	TRBV9	TRBJ2-1	-	TGTGCCAGCAGCGCCTGGGACAGAATAACCGGGGCGAGTGCCGCCCTCTTC	CASSAWDRITGASAALF
TRBD1	TRBV7-9	TRBJ1-1	few	TGTGCCAGCAGCGATAGCGGCAGGGGGCGAACTGAAGCTTTCTTT	CASSDSGRGRTEAFF
-	TRBV19	TRBJ2-4	-	TGTGCCAGTAGTACCCACGGTGGACTAGCCAAAAACATTCAGTACTTC	CASSTHGGLAKNIQYF
TRBD1	TRBV27	TRBJ2-4	-	TGTGCCAGCAGTCCAAAAACAGGGGAGCTAGCCAAAAACATTCAGTACTTC	CASSPKTGELAKNIQYF
TRBD1	TRBV24-1	TRBJ1-2	-	TGTGCCACCAGTGAACCTGACAGGGGATATGGCTACACCTTC	CATSEPDRGYGYTF
-	TRBV19	TRBJ2-7	-	TGTGCCAGTAGTATAATAGCTGTCTCGTCTACTCGCGAGCAGTACTTC	CASSIIAVSSTREQYF
-	TRBV28	TRBJ1-4	-	TGTGCCAGCAGTTTTTTGAAGGGAGGGGGTGAAAAACTGTTTTTT	CASSFLKGGGEKLFF
-	TRBV28	TRBJ1-1	-	TGTGCCAGCAGACGTCAGGGTGGTACTGAAGCTTTCTTT	CASRRQGGTEAFF
TRBD2	TRBV7-9	TRBJ2-2	-	TGTGCCAGCAGCTTAACTAGCGGGAACGGGGAGCTGTTTTTT	CASSLTSGNGELFF
-	TRBV5-1	TRBJ1-1	-	TGCGCCAGCAGCCCTCCTACTTTGAACACTGAAGCTTTCTTT	CASSPPTLNTEAFF
-	TRBV5-1	TRBJ1-1	-	TGCGCCAGCAGCCCTAGTCCCGGGACGGCGGGGGGAGTGAACACTGAAGCTTTCTTT	CASSPSPGTAGGVNTEAFF
TRBD1	TRBV19	TRBJ1-4	-	TGTGCCAGTAGACCCTATCAGGGGGGCCGCGGGAATGAAAAACTGTTTTTT	CASRPYQGGRGNEKLFF
TRBD2	TRBV12-5	TRBJ2-1	-	TGTGCTAGTGGTTTGAGACTAGCGGGAGAAGTTGAGCAGTTCTTC	CASGLRLAGEVEQFF
-	TRBV6-4	TRBJ1-1	-	TGTGCCAGCAGTGATCAGGTGAACACTGAAGCTTTCTTT	CASSDQVNTEAFF